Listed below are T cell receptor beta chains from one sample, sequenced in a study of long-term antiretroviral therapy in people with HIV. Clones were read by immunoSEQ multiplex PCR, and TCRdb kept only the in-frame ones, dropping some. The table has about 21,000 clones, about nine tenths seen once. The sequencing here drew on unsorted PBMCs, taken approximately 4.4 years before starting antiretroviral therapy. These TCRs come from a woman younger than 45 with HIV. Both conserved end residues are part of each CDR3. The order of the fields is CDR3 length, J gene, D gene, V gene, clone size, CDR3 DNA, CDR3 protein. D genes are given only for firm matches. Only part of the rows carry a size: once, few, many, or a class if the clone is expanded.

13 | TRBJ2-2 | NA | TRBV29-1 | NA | TGCAGCGTTGTGATCCCTGGGGCCGGGGAGCTGTTTTTT | CSVVIPGAGELFF
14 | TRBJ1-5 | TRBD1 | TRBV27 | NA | TGTGCCAGCAGCAAGACAGGGGGCGTGCAGCCCCAGCATTTT | CASSKTGGVQPQHF
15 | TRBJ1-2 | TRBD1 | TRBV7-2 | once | TGTGCCAGCAGCCCGCAGACAGGGGGCTTCTATGGCTACACCTTC | CASSPQTGGFYGYTF
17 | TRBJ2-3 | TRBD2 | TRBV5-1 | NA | TGCGCCAGCAGCTTGGGGCGACTAGCGGGGGAAACAGATACGCAGTATTTT | CASSLGRLAGETDTQYF
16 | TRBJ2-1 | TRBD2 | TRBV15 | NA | TGTGCCACCAGCAGAGAGCGAGCGGGGGGGTACAATGAGCAGTTCTTC | CATSRERAGGYNEQFF
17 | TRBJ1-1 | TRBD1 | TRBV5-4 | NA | TGTGCCAGCAGCCCCTTGGGGACAGGGGCCAGGAACACTGAAGCTTTCTTT | CASSPLGTGARNTEAFF
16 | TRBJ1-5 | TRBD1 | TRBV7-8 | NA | TGTGCCAGCAGCCTAGGTTACAGGGGCGGAGGTCAGCCCCAGCATTTT | CASSLGYRGGGQPQHF
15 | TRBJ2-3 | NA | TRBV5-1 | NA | TGCGCCAGCAGCCCCGCACGGGACCCTAAAGATACGCAGTATTTT | CASSPARDPKDTQYF
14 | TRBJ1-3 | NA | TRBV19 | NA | TGTGCCAGTACGCCTCCAGTAATCGGAAACACCATATATTTT | CASTPPVIGNTIYF
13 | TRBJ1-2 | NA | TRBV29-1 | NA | TGCAGCGTTTGGGAGGGAGAGGGCTATGGCTACACCTTC | CSVWEGEGYGYTF
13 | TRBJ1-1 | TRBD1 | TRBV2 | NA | TGTGCCAGCCTGGGACAGGGCGACACTGAAGCTTTCTTT | CASLGQGDTEAFF
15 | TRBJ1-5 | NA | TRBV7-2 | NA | TGTGCCAGCAGCTCCCACGAGGGCTGGGGGCAGCCCCAGCATTTT | CASSSHEGWGQPQHF
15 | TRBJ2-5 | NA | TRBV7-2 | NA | TGTGCCAGCAGCTTACAGGGGGGGAACCAAGAGACCCAGTACTTC | CASSLQGGNQETQYF
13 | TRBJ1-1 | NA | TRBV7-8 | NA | TGTGCCAGCAGCCCTTCCCCGAACACTGAAGCTTTCTTT | CASSPSPNTEAFF
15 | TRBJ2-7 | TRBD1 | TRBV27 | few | TGTGCCAGCAGCGACGTTTCTGCAGGGGGCTACGAGCAGTACTTC | CASSDVSAGGYEQYF
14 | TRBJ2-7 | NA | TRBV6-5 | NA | TGTGCCAGCAGTTATGACGGAAGCACCTACGAGCAGTACTTC | CASSYDGSTYEQYF
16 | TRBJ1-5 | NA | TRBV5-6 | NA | TGTGCCAGCAGCTACAAAACAGGGACGGGGGATCAGCCCCAGCATTTT | CASSYKTGTGDQPQHF
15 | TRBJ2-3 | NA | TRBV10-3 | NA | TGTGCCATCAGTGCGATAACAGGGGCCGGGGGTACGCAGTATTTT | CAISAITGAGGTQYF
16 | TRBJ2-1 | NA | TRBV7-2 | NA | TGTGCCAGCAGCCCGCGCCGGTGGAGCTCCTACAATGAGCAGTTCTTC | CASSPRRWSSYNEQFF
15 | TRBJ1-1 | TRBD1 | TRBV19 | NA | TGTGCCAGTAGTACAGGGGGAGCAGGAAACACTGAAGCTTTCTTT | CASSTGGAGNTEAFF
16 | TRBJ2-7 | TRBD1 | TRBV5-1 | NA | TGCGCCAGCAGCTCGGCCCGGGACAGGGTAACCTACGAGCAGTACTTC | CASSSARDRVTYEQYF
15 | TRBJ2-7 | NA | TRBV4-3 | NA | TGCGCCAGCAGCCAAGAAACGGGCGGGGCCTACGAGCAGTACTTC | CASSQETGGAYEQYF
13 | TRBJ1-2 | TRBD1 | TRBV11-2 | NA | TGTGCCAGCAGCCCGGACAGGGATTATGGCTACACCTTC | CASSPDRDYGYTF
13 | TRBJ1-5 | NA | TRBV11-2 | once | TGTGCCAGCAGCTTAGATCGGGGTCAGCCCCAGCATTTT | CASSLDRGQPQHF
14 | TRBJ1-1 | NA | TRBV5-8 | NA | TGTGCCAGCAGCTTTTCAGGGGTGAGGGCTGAAGCTTTCTTT | CASSFSGVRAEAFF
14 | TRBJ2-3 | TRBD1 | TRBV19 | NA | TGTGCCAGTAGTACGTGGACAGGATCAGATACGCAGTATTTT | CASSTWTGSDTQYF
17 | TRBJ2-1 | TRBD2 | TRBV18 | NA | TGTGCCAGCTCACCACAAGTCAGGGAGGGCCCCTACAATGAGCAGTTCTTC | CASSPQVREGPYNEQFF
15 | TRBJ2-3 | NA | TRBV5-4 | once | TGTGCCAGCAGCTTGGAATCGACACGGACCGATACGCAGTATTTT | CASSLESTRTDTQYF
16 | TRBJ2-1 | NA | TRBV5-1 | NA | TGCGCCAGCAGAATTCAGGGCACTCTATCCTACAATGAGCAGTTCTTC | CASRIQGTLSYNEQFF
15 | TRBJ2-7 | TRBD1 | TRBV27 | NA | TGTGCCAGCAGTTTATCATCCGGGACAGGCTACGAGCAGTACTTC | CASSLSSGTGYEQYF
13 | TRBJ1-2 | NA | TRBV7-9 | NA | TGTGCCAGCAGCTTAGAAAGGGGGTATGGCTACACCTTC | CASSLERGYGYTF
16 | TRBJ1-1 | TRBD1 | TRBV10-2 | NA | TGCGCCAGCAGTGAGTCCGGGACAGCCTTCGGCACTGAAGCTTTCTTT | CASSESGTAFGTEAFF